Below, 32 T cell receptor beta chains from the same sample are listed, as sequenced in a study of T cell responses to AZD1222 COVID-19 vaccine. TCRdb's table, derived via immunoSEQ multiplex PCR, lists solely in-frame clones and lacks some. The sample shows about 110,000 clones, about 91% of them seen only once. The specimen was peripheral blood, collected on day 0 of AZD1222 vaccination. The source of these receptors is an adult in good health.

The chain couples TRBV6-5 to TRBJ2-5; no clear D gene. Deletions cut 8 bases from V and 7 bases from J, with 14 bases between. The germline V gene has CDR1 MNHEY and CDR2 SVGAGI. The CDR3 has 12 residues. CDR3 in amino acids: CASHLLIGTQYF. CDR3 coding DNA: TGTGCCAGCCACCTCCTAATTGGGACCCAGTACTTC.

V is TRBV30 and J is TRBJ2-5; D is perhaps TRBD1 (6 bases). V was trimmed by 8 bases and J by 4 bases, leaving 20 bases between them. Germline V gives CDR1 GTSNPN, CDR2 SVGIG (reference sequence). The CDR3 contains 14 residues. CDR3 DNA sequence: TGTGCCCGCCGAGACAGGCCCCGGGGAGAGACCCAGTACTTC. Its translation: CARRDRPRGETQYF.

The rearrangement links TRBV19 to TRBJ2-7, with TRBD2 identical over 8 bases. Germline assignment: CDR1 LNHDA and CDR2 SQIVND (reference sequence). J was trimmed by 3 bases and V by 3 bases; bases with no gene match: 4. This CDR3 comprises 14 residues. The CDR3 DNA reads as TGTGCCAGTAGTATGACTAGCGTCTACTACGAGCAGTACTTC. Protein sequence: CASSMTSVYYEQYF.

J is TRBJ1-2 and V is TRBV3-1 (or the pseudogene TRBV3-2), with D perhaps matching TRBD1 (6 bases). The CDR3 covers 15 residues. Trimming shortened V by 4 bases and J by 4 bases, and 16 bases separated the two germline ends. Germline CDR1 and CDR2: LGHDT and YNNKEL (reference sequence). The DNA of the CDR3 is TGTGCCAGCAGCCTCGGGGGGGCGCGAGGCTATGGCTACACCTTC. Residues: CASSLGGARGYGYTF.

CDR3 amino acids: CASGLAITSGSTDTQYF. The CDR3 DNA reads TGTGCTAGTGGTTTGGCAATAACTAGCGGCAGCACAGATACGCAGTATTTT. The chain employs TRBV12-5 and TRBJ2-3; 8 nucleotides align to TRBD2. In germline, CDR1 is LGHNT, CDR2 FRNRAP. There are 17 residues in the CDR3. The V segment lost 1 base and the J segment 0 bases; nucleotides outside the gene matches: 6.

This chain uses TRBV19 with TRBJ1-4; D is uncertain. Germline values: CDR1 LNHDA, CDR2 SQIVND (reference sequence). Trimming removed 5 bases at V and 0 bases at J, with 10 bases between. CDR3 length equals 15 residues. Here the CDR3 reads CASSLIVATNEKLFF. The CDR3 region has the DNA TGTGCCAGTAGTCTAATTGTTGCAACTAATGAAAAACTGTTTTTT. The whole variable domain, filled in from reference TRBV19 and TRBJ1-4, reads DGGITQSPKYLFRKEGQNVTLSCEQNLNHDAMYWYRQDPGQGLRLIYYSQIVNDFQKGDIAEGYSVSREKKESFPLTVTSAQKNPTAFYLCASSLIVATNEKLFFGSGTQLSVL.

CDR3 DNA sequence: TGTGCGAGATTGGACAAAAACTATGGCTACACCTTC. Encoded protein: CARLDKNYGYTF. This sequence joins TRBV30 and TRBJ1-2, with D perhaps matching TRBD1 (5 bases). The CDR3 length is 12 residues. Germline V CDR1 and CDR2: GTSNPN, SVGIG (reference sequence). Full variable domain (outside the CDR3, taken from reference TRBV30 and TRBJ1-2): SQTIHQWPATLVQPVGSPLSLECTVEGTSNPNLYWYRQAAGRGLQLLFYSVGIGQISSEVPQNLSASRPQDRQFILSSKKLLLSDSGFYLCARLDKNYGYTFGSGTRLTVV.

This CDR3 is CASSLRGDRGEQYF. The CDR3 coding sequence is TGCGCCAGCAGCTTGAGGGGTGACCGGGGCGAGCAGTACTTC. The chain employs TRBV5-1 and TRBJ2-7; D possibly matches TRBD1 or TRBD2 (5 bases each). The CDR3 loop spans 14 amino acids. With 1 base removed from V and 6 bases from J, the gap between germline ends came to 14 bases. Germline V lookup: CDR1 SGHRS, CDR2 YFSETQ.

This sequence joins TRBV2 and TRBJ1-2, with D uncertain. With 3 bases removed from V and 7 bases from J, the gap between germline ends came to 12 bases. The CDR3 runs 13 residues. Germline V gene sequence: CDR1 SNHLY, CDR2 FYNNEI. CDR3 residues: CASSDMALSGYTF. CDR3 DNA sequence: TGTGCCAGCAGTGATATGGCGTTATCTGGCTACACCTTC.

The chain's CDR3 is CAWSVLGKPNTEAFF. DNA for the CDR3: TGTGCCTGGAGTGTACTTGGGAAACCGAACACTGAAGCTTTCTTT. This chain connects TRBV30 to TRBJ1-1; no definite D call. The CDR3 is 15 amino acids. V was trimmed by 0 bases and J by 1 base, leaving 12 bases between them. Germline V gene lookup returns CDR1 GTSNPN and CDR2 SVGIG (reference sequence).

The chain recombines TRBV10-2 with TRBJ2-1; 13 bases are a match to TRBD2. Trimming removed 6 bases from V and 12 bases from J; junction bases left unmatched: 8. This CDR3 is 14 amino acids long. Germline V gives CDR1 WSHSY, CDR2 SAAADI. CDR3 sequence (DNA): TGCGCCAGCAGCCCGGGACTAGCGGGACCTCCGCAGTTCTTC. Translated, it gives CASSPGLAGPPQFF.

This sequence joins TRBV7-8 and TRBJ2-5; D call uncertain. V was clipped by 1 base and J by 5 bases, with 5 bases between them. The CDR3 length is 12 residues. Germline values: CDR1 SGHVS, CDR2 FQNEAQ. The CDR3 spells CASSLVGETQYF. CDR3 DNA sequence: TGTGCCAGCAGCTTAGTCGGGGAGACCCAGTACTTC. The variable domain in full, with the rest retrieved from reference TRBV7-8 and TRBJ2-5, is GAGVSQSPRYKVAKRGQDVALRCDPISGHVSLFWYQQALGQGPEFLTYFQNEAQLDKSGLPSDRFFAERPEGSVSTLKIQRTQQEDSAVYLCASSLVGETQYFGPGTRLLVL.

The chain combines TRBV6-6 with TRBJ1-3, with no clear D. The CDR3 covers 16 residues. Trimming removed 3 bases from V and 0 bases from J, with 12 bases in between. CDR1 and CDR2 (germline): MNHNY, SVGAGI (reference sequence). CDR3: CASSYDLVTSGNTIYF. The CDR3 DNA follows: TGTGCCAGCAGTTATGACCTCGTGACCTCTGGAAACACCATATATTTT.

The V and J genes are TRBV12-3 or TRBV12-4 and TRBJ1-1; the D is unclear. The CDR3 contains 12 residues. V was pared by 3 bases and J by 7 bases, with 9 bases between. The CDR3 spells CASSFWALEAFF. The CDR3 DNA reads as TGTGCCAGCAGTTTTTGGGCTCTTGAAGCTTTCTTT.

This chain uses TRBV7-9 with TRBJ1-4, with unresolved D. From germline, CDR1 is SEHNR and CDR2 FQNEAQ (reference sequence). Trimming cost V 5 bases and J 4 bases, with 11 bases left between them. This CDR3 is built from 14 residues. The CDR3 sequence is CASSQGRSNEKLFF. The CDR3 DNA follows: TGTGCCAGCAGCCAAGGACGGAGTAATGAAAAACTGTTTTTT.

The genes are TRBV6-6 and TRBJ1-1, with 10 bases that match TRBD1. CDR1 MNHNY and CDR2 SVGAGI come from the germline V gene (reference sequence). The CDR3 is 16 residues long. V was clipped by 5 bases and J by 3 bases; unmatched bases: 9. The DNA of the CDR3 is TGTGCCAGCAGTACGCGACAGGGGGCGAAGGACACTGAAGCTTTCTTT. Protein sequence: CASSTRQGAKDTEAFF.

The chain combines TRBV4-2 with TRBJ1-6; D not resolved. V gave up 8 bases and J gave up 5 bases, with 16 bases separating them. The CDR3 runs to 15 residues. Germline assignment: CDR1 LGHNA and CDR2 YNFKEQ. The CDR3 here is CASGTLQSDNSPLHF. In DNA form, the CDR3 reads TGTGCCAGCGGAACCCTGCAGTCAGATAATTCACCCCTCCACTTT.

V gene TRBV5-8 combines with J gene TRBJ2-5; 7 bases line up with TRBD1. The CDR3 runs 17 residues. V dropped 4 bases and J dropped 2; count of bases not matched to a gene: 14. The germline V gene has CDR1 SGHTS and CDR2 YDEGEE. CDR3 amino acids: CASSTGTVGVGQETQYF. The CDR3 coding sequence is TGTGCCAGCAGCACCGGGACAGTGGGAGTAGGGCAAGAGACCCAGTACTTC.

CDR3 sequence: CASSPPERGYGQPQHF. The CDR3, as DNA: TGTGCCAGTAGTCCCCCTGAAAGGGGATACGGTCAGCCCCAGCATTTT. This chain uses TRBV19 with TRBJ1-5; the D gene is possibly TRBD1 (5 bases). Germline V gives CDR1 LNHDA, CDR2 SQIVND (reference sequence). This CDR3 has 16 residues. The V and J ends lost 5 bases and 6 bases respectively, with 20 bases between them.

The chain joins TRBV4-3 to TRBJ2-2; tentatively, D is TRBD2 (6 bases). The CDR3 totals 16 residues. The germline gives CDR1 LGHNA, CDR2 YSLEER. The V and J ends lost 1 base and 2 bases respectively, with 11 bases between them. The CDR3 reads CASSQGTGRNTGELFF. The CDR3 DNA is TGCGCCAGCAGCCAAGGCACCGGGAGAAACACCGGGGAGCTGTTTTTT.

The chain is built from TRBV7-8 and TRBJ2-1, with TRBD2 as a possible D gene (5 bases). The CDR3 consists of 15 residues. Germline CDR1 SGHVS, CDR2 FQNEAQ. Between the trimmed V and J ends, which lost 1 base and 5 bases, there was a span of 12 bases. The CDR3 DNA reads as TGTGCCAGCAGCTTAGTAGTCGGACTCGACAATGAGCAGTTCTTC. This codes for CASSLVVGLDNEQFF.

This chain uses TRBV12-3 or TRBV12-4 with TRBJ1-4; D remains ambiguous. The CDR3 sequence is 13 residues long. With 6 bases removed from V and 7 bases from J, the gap between germline ends came to 12 bases. As DNA, the CDR3 is TGTGCCAGCAGCCCCCAGAGTCGTGAAAAACTGTTTTTT. Residues: CASSPQSREKLFF.

The chain carries TRBV4-2 and TRBJ1-6, with 7 bases matching TRBD1. With V trimmed by 8 bases and J by 5 bases, 3 bases remained unmatched. The CDR3 consists of 13 residues. In germline, CDR1 is LGHNA, CDR2 YNFKEQ. This chain's CDR3 is CASEGTDNSPLHF. The CDR3 nucleotides are TGTGCCAGCGAAGGGACAGATAATTCACCCCTCCACTTT.

The rearrangement uses TRBV7-8 and TRBJ1-5, with D hard to call. Looked up from germline, CDR1 is SGHVS and CDR2 is FQNEAQ. The CDR3 spans 15 residues. The ends were cut back, 1 base at V and 2 bases at J, with 9 bases in the middle. The CDR3 DNA sequence: TGTGCCAGCAGCTTAGACAGAGCTGGCAATCAGCCCCAGCATTTT. It codes for CASSLDRAGNQPQHF.

This clone was observed a handful of times. V usage is TRBV2 and J usage is TRBJ1-1; a weak D match, TRBD1 (5 bases). Germline CDR1 reads SNHLY; CDR2 reads FYNNEI. The CDR3 has 15 amino acids. The ends were cut back, 4 bases at V and 3 bases at J, with 15 bases in the middle. For the CDR3, the DNA is TGTGCCAGCAGTGCCGGGCCCCCGGGGGACACTGAAGCTTTCTTT. Translating it yields CASSAGPPGDTEAFF.

V is TRBV7-8 and J is TRBJ2-7, with D maybe TRBD2 (6 bases). With 5 bases removed from V and 1 base from J, the gap between germline ends came to 15 bases. Germline CDR1 is SGHVS and CDR2 is FQNEAQ. The length of the CDR3 is 15 residues. The CDR3, as DNA: TGTGCCAGCAGCGCTTATCGCGGGGCGTCCTACGAGCAGTACTTC. Amino acids: CASSAYRGASYEQYF.

V is TRBV5-4 and J is TRBJ2-2; D is perhaps TRBD1 (6 bases). This CDR3 is 16 amino acids long. Trimming stripped 4 bases from V and 3 bases from J, with 16 bases between. Germline assignment: CDR1 SGHNT and CDR2 YYREEE (reference sequence). The CDR3: CASSPTDGQYTGELFF. The CDR3 DNA sequence: TGTGCCAGCAGCCCTACCGATGGACAGTACACCGGGGAGCTGTTTTTT. The whole variable domain, filled in from reference TRBV5-4 and TRBJ2-2, reads ETGVTQSPTHLIKTRGQQVTLRCSSQSGHNTVSWYQQALGQGPQFIFQYYREEENGRGNFPPRFSGLQFPNYSSELNVNALELDDSALYLCASSPTDGQYTGELFFGEGSRLTVL.

V usage is TRBV7-9 and J usage is TRBJ1-4, with TRBD1 matching 8 bases. The CDR3 covers 15 residues. Germline V gene sequence: CDR1 SEHNR, CDR2 FQNEAQ (reference sequence). Trimming at V came to 5 bases and at J to 4 bases, leaving 6 bases not matched to a gene. In DNA form, the CDR3 reads TGTGCCAGCAGCCCCCGACAGGGGAATAATGAAAAACTGTTTTTT. As protein: CASSPRQGNNEKLFF. Using reference TRBV7-9 and TRBJ1-4 for the parts outside the CDR3, the full variable domain is DTGVSQNPRHKITKRGQNVTFRCDPISEHNRLYWYRQTLGQGPEFLTYFQNEAQLEKSRLLSDRFSAERPKGSFSTLEIQRTEQGDSAMYLCASSPRQGNNEKLFFGSGTQLSVL.

This chain links TRBV6-5 with TRBJ2-7, with TRBD2 as a possible D gene (5 bases). Trimming took 0 bases from V and 7 from J, leaving 13 bases between them. CDR3 length equals 14 residues. Germline V CDR1 and CDR2: MNHEY, SVGAGI. This CDR3 is CASSYSRAFEEQYF. The CDR3, as DNA: TGTGCCAGCAGTTACTCGCGGGCCTTCGAGGAGCAGTACTTC.

The rearrangement uses TRBV14 and TRBJ1-4; a weak D match, TRBD1 (5 bases). The ends were cut back, 2 bases at V and 8 bases at J, with 12 bases in the middle. The CDR3 contains 14 residues. Germline values: CDR1 SGHDN, CDR2 FVKESK. CDR3 nucleotides: TGTGCCAGCAGCCAACTTCAGGGCTGGGAAAAACTGTTTTTT. Protein sequence: CASSQLQGWEKLFF.

V usage is TRBV7-9 and J usage is TRBJ2-5; tentative D call: TRBD1 (6 bases). V dropped 1 base and J dropped 5 bases, with 11 bases sitting between them. Germline V CDR1 and CDR2: SEHNR, FQNEAQ (reference sequence). This CDR3 has 14 residues. CDR3 residues: CASSLGAGAETQYF. CDR3 bases: TGTGCCAGCAGCTTAGGGGCAGGGGCGGAGACCCAGTACTTC. Combining the CDR3 with reference TRBV7-9 and TRBJ2-5 gives the whole variable domain DTGVSQNPRHKITKRGQNVTFRCDPISEHNRLYWYRQTLGQGPEFLTYFQNEAQLEKSRLLSDRFSAERPKGSFSTLEIQRTEQGDSAMYLCASSLGAGAETQYFGPGTRLLVL.

The DNA for the CDR3 is TGTGCCAGCAGCGTCGGGACAGGGGGAGCAAACTATGGCTACACCTTC. This sequence encodes CASSVGTGGANYGYTF. This chain uses TRBV9 with TRBJ1-2; 11 positions match TRBD1. The germline V gene has CDR1 SGDLS and CDR2 YYNGEE. The CDR3 length is 16 residues. V lost 2 bases, J lost 2 bases, and 5 bases stayed unmatched.